What follows is one T cell receptor beta chain and its context. Its antigen is unknown. Germline CDR1 is SEHNR and CDR2 is FQNEAQ (reference sequence). The CDR3 is 13 amino acids. The trim removed 1 base at V and 6 bases at J, leaving 1 base unmatched. CD4+ T cells from unexposed donors were obtained before the COVID-19 pandemic (2011-2018). The cells were cultured for less than twelve days before CD4+ T cells were isolated. The data originate from a study of CD4 T cells in relation to SARS-CoV-2 and coronaviruses. Study-level information: PBMCs were cultured with antigen for roughly 11 days before TCR beta sequencing.

TCRdb's copy holds only in-frame clones and misses some; the assay was immunoSEQ multiplex PCR. The sample consists of approximately 20,000 clones, around 80% of them appearing once. The V call is TRBV7-9, the J call TRBJ1-2, with 8 positions matching TRBD1. The sequenced material came from CD4+ T cells from PBMCs, cultured in vitro. This TCR was sampled from a human donor in good health. The DNA for the CDR3 is TGTGCCAGCAGCTTAGTACAGGGGGATGGCTACACCTTC. As protein: CASSLVQGDGYTF.